This passage covers 14 T cell receptor beta chains from one sample sequenced in a study of OX40 agonist ivuxolimab in advanced cancers. Only in-frame clones appear in the TCRdb table, and some are missing; sequencing was by immunoSEQ multiplex PCR. The sample yields some 60,000 clones, approximately 93% seen once. The material was CD4+ or CD8+ T cells sorted from blood, obtained in a trial of the OX40 agonist ivuxolimab. These receptors were obtained from an adult with an advanced solid tumor such as melanoma, head and neck, liver or kidney cancer.

The chain uses TRBV27 and TRBJ2-7; D possibly corresponds to TRBD1 (5 bases). This CDR3 comprises 13 residues. Germline CDR1 is MNHEY and CDR2 is SMNVEV (reference sequence). V was pared by 1 base and J by 6 bases, with 10 bases between. CDR3 sequence: CASSLFRTGEQYF. As DNA, the CDR3 is TGTGCCAGCAGTTTATTCCGAACAGGCGAGCAGTACTTC.

A few counts support this clone. This chain uses TRBV6-5 with TRBJ1-6; 11 bases are a match to TRBD1. The junction had 4 bases not matched to a gene; V was cut back by 0 bases and J by 9 bases. The CDR3 consists of 16 residues. Germline V gene lookup returns CDR1 MNHEY and CDR2 SVGAGI. Written as DNA, the CDR3 is TGTGCCAGCAGTTACTCCATGGACAGGGGGCGTTCACCCCTCCACTTT. Translation gives CASSYSMDRGRSPLHF.

This rearrangement joins TRBV27 to TRBJ1-4; 9 positions match TRBD1. CDR1 is MNHEY, CDR2 SMNVEV, per germline (reference sequence). The CDR3 covers 16 residues. Losses at the gene ends were 6 bases for V and 0 bases for J; bases not matched to a gene: 5. CDR3 residues: CASSPGQGATNEKLFF. Here the CDR3 DNA reads TGTGCCAGCAGCCCGGGACAGGGTGCAACTAATGAAAAACTGTTTTTT.

The chain joins TRBV27 to TRBJ2-7; weak D call: TRBD2 (6 bases). The CDR3 has 15 residues. Germline CDR1 is MNHEY and CDR2 is SMNVEV (reference sequence). With 0 bases removed from V and 8 bases from J, the gap between germline ends came to 17 bases. As DNA, the CDR3 is TGTGCCAGCAGTTTATCAGGAGGGGCCCTACTTAAGCAGTACTTC. It specifies CASSLSGGALLKQYF.

The rearrangement links TRBV13 to TRBJ2-6; D perhaps matches TRBD2 (6 bases). Germline V gene lookup returns CDR1 PRHDT and CDR2 FYEKMQ (reference sequence). The ends were cut back, 3 bases at V and 11 bases at J, with 14 bases in the middle. This CDR3 is 14 amino acids long. This CDR3 is CASSLRGLADVLTF. CDR3 nucleotide sequence: TGTGCCAGCAGCTTGCGGGGCTTAGCAGACGTCCTGACTTTC.

This chain uses TRBV28 with TRBJ2-1; tentatively, D is TRBD1 (5 bases). The CDR3 totals 13 residues. V was cut by 3 bases and J by 6 bases, with 9 bases left in between. In germline, CDR1 is MDHEN, CDR2 SYDVKM. CDR3 bases: TGTGCCAGCAGTTTCCCAGGGTTCAATGAGCAGTTCTTC. The encoded protein is CASSFPGFNEQFF.

The V gene is TRBV6-1, the J gene TRBJ1-2; tentatively, D is TRBD1 (5 bases). Germline V gene data show CDR1 as MNHNS and CDR2 as SASEGT. The V and J ends lost 5 bases and 5 bases respectively, with 18 bases between them. The CDR3 totals 15 residues. CDR3 coding DNA: TGTGCCAGCAGTTCCCGACAGAGTAACCTTTATGGCTACACCTTC. It is translated as CASSSRQSNLYGYTF.

V is TRBV6-1 and J is TRBJ1-3; D is uncertain. CDR3 length equals 14 residues. Trimming stripped 1 base from V and 0 bases from J, with 4 bases between. Germline V gene lookup returns CDR1 MNHNS and CDR2 SASEGT. The CDR3 loop is CASSEETSGNTIYF. In DNA form, the CDR3 reads TGTGCCAGCAGTGAAGAAACCTCTGGAAACACCATATATTTT.

The chain joins TRBV27 to TRBJ2-5; no definite D call. The V gene lost 2 bases and the J gene lost 5 bases, with 18 bases spanning the gap. CDR1 and CDR2 (germline): MNHEY, SMNVEV (reference sequence). The CDR3 consists of 16 residues. This CDR3 is CASSLTAVFPAETQYF. CDR3 DNA: TGTGCCAGCAGTTTAACGGCAGTCTTTCCGGCCGAGACCCAGTACTTC.

V is TRBV9 and J is TRBJ1-1; D is ambiguous. The ends were cut back, 0 bases at V and 5 bases at J, with 14 bases in the middle. The CDR3 contains 15 residues. The germline V gene encodes CDR1 SGDLS and CDR2 YYNGEE. CDR3 sequence reads: CASSVEDAVGTEAFF. As DNA, the CDR3 is TGTGCCAGCAGCGTAGAGGATGCGGTGGGGACTGAAGCTTTCTTT.

The chain links TRBV7-9 to TRBJ1-1; D unclear. The CDR3 is 14 amino acids. CDR1 is SEHNR, CDR2 FQNEAQ, per germline (reference sequence). V was shortened by 1 base and J by 4 bases, with 10 bases between the two germline ends. CDR3 sequence (DNA): TGTGCCAGCAGCTTAGGGGGAGGGTTCACTGAAGCTTTCTTT. Translating gives CASSLGGGFTEAFF.

CDR3 nucleotide sequence: TGTGCCAGCAGCTTAGCTGACGGACTAGCAAATGAGCAGTTCTTC. It yields the protein CASSLADGLANEQFF. V usage is TRBV11-2 and J usage is TRBJ2-1, with 8 bases that match TRBD2. The CDR3 runs 15 residues. V trimming: 1 base; J trimming: 7 bases; junction bases outside the gene matches: 6. Per the germline V gene, CDR1 is SGHAT and CDR2 is FQNNGV.

This clone has only one observation. The J gene is TRBJ1-3, the V gene TRBV6-1; D remains ambiguous. V was shortened by 1 base and J by 0 bases, with 7 bases between the two germline ends. This CDR3 has 15 amino acids. CDR1 is MNHNS, CDR2 SASEGT, per germline. The CDR3 protein is CASSEGSSSGNTIYF. The CDR3 DNA sequence: TGTGCCAGCAGTGAAGGGAGCTCCTCTGGAAACACCATATATTTT.

The chain couples TRBV6-5 to TRBJ2-2, with D possibly TRBD2 on 6 matching bases. The CDR3 is made up of 15 amino acids. CDR1 is MNHEY, CDR2 SVGAGI, per germline. The V end was cut by 0 bases, the J end by 6 bases, with 11 bases between. In DNA, the CDR3 is TGTGCCAGCAGTTACTCGATGTCGGGGGCCGGGGAGCTGTTTTTT. This encodes CASSYSMSGAGELFF.